The T cell receptor beta chain under discussion was sequenced for a study of T cells in Graves' hyperthyroidism and ophthalmopathy. Study results and limitations: Ophthalmopathy was model-predicted a median roughly 6.3 months pre-onset. Most thyroid clonotypes with frequency above 0.001 were detected in blood.

From RNA transcripts, TCR beta CDR3 regions were amplified. A set of HTBI primers served as the primers for a first-round RT-PCR of the TCR CDR3. TCRdb called the multiplex PCR reads again in MiXCR, with one record for every CDR3 protein. The table lists 550,000 to 700,000 distinct CDR3 sequences, around 42% of them singletons. To note about this clonotype: Its target is not known.

Patients showing uncontrolled infection, other autoimmune disease, pregnancy or lactation were ineligible. The clonotype originates from an adult woman with Graves' disease, either hyperthyroidism or ophthalmopathy (not recorded which). The sample consisted of peripheral blood or thyroid tissue (not recorded which).

The CDR3: CAGEDAGRYSPLHF. Here the CDR3 DNA reads TGTGCCGGCGAGGACGCAGGGAGGTATTCACCCCTCCACTTT. The chain couples TRBV25-1 to TRBJ1-6; a possible D gene is TRBD1 (5 bases). Trimming left V 11 bases short and J 8 bases short, with 19 bases between. The germline CDR1 and CDR2 sequences are MGHDK and SYGVNS. This CDR3 spans 14 amino acids.